This T cell receptor (beta chain) emerged from a study of radiation and T cells in renal cell carcinoma. Only in-frame clones appear in the TCRdb table, and some are missing; sequencing was by immunoSEQ multiplex PCR. There are 150,000 or so clones in the sample; 88% occur only once, and about 10% lies in the top ten. Described time point: blood 4 weeks post-SBRT, at nephrectomy. Treatment reported: 15 Gy SBRT to primary tumor, nephrectomy 4 weeks later. The CDR3 runs to 11 residues. Germline V gives CDR1 MNHEY, CDR2 SMNVEV (reference sequence). Trimming cost V 6 bases and J 6 bases, with 5 bases left between them.

V is TRBV27 and J is TRBJ2-2; unclear D gene. This sequence originates from a woman in her forties or fifties with renal cell carcinoma. Source: blood, taken from a patient whose treatment included radiotherapy and nephrectomy. CDR3 amino acids: CASRTAGELFF. CDR3 DNA sequence: TGTGCCAGCAGAACAGCCGGGGAGCTGTTTTTT.